This entry concerns a single T cell receptor (beta chain). This specimen belongs to a study of blood T cell repertoires in COVID-19. At the level of the study: The United States, Italy and Spain were the sources of the acute and convalescent COVID-19 samples. T cells, B-cell-depleted T cells, or PBMCs provided the cDNA or gDNA that served as material.

This CDR3 spans 15 amino acids. V lost 5 bases to trimming and J lost 7 bases, with 21 bases between them. CDR1 and CDR2 from the germline V gene are SGHTA and FQGNSA. Authors' methods: Cell counts per sample came from amplifying reference gene primers. The method was immunoSEQ multiplex PCR; TCRdb's version includes in-frame clones alone and lacks a portion of them. Clone size and the V and J calls come from that table; the DNA yielded D and trimming. The sample lists 190,000 or so clones; roughly 90% were seen once. The TCR was taken from a man between 40 and 49 years old with acute or convalescent COVID-19. The chain uses TRBV7-2 and TRBJ2-7; no firm D call. What was sequenced was peripheral blood. The CDR3 region has the DNA TGTGCCAGCAGCCCCCTTTTGGCGGCGGCTGAGGAGCAGTACTTC. Translation gives CASSPLLAAAEEQYF.